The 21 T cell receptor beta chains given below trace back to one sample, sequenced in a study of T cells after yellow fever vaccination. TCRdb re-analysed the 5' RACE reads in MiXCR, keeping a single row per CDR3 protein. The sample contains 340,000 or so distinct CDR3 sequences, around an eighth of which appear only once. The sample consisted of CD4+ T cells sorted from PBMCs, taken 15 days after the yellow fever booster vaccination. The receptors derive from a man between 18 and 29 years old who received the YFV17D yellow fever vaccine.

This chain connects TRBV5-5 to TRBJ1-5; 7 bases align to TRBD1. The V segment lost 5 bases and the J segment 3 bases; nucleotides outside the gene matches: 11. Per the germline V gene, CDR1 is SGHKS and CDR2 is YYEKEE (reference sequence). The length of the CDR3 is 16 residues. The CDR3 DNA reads TGTGCCAGCAGTCCCAGGGGGGATTTAACCAATCAGCCCCAGCATTTT. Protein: CASSPRGDLTNQPQHF.

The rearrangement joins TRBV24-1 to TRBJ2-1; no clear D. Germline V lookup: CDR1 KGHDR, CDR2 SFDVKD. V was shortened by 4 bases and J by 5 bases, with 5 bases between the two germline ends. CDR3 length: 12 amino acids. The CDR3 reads CATSEGHNEQFF. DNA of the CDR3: TGTGCCACCAGTGAGGGTCACAATGAGCAGTTCTTC.

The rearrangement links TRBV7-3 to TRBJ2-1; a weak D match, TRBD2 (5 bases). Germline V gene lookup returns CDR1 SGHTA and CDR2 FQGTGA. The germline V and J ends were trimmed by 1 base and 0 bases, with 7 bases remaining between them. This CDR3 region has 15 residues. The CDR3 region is CASSLMAGSYNEQFF. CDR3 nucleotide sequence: TGTGCCAGCAGCTTAATGGCGGGCTCCTACAATGAGCAGTTCTTC.

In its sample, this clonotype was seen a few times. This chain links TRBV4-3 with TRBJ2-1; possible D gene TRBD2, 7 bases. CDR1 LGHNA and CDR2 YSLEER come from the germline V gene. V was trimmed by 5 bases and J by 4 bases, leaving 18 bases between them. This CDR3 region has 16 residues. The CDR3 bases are TGCGCCAGCAGCTTAGGGGGGGGACTCGGATACAATGAGCAGTTCTTC. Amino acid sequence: CASSLGGGLGYNEQFF.

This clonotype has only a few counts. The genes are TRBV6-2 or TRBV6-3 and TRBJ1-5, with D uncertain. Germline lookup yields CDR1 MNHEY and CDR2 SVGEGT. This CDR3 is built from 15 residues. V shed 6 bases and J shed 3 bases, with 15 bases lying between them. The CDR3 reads CASSPLRVHNQPQHF. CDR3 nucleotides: TGTGCCAGCAGCCCCCTGAGGGTCCACAATCAGCCCCAGCATTTT.

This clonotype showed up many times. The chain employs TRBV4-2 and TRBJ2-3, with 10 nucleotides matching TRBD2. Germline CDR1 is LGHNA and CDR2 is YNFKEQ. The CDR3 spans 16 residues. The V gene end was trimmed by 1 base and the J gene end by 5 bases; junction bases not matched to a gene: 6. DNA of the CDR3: TGTGCCAGCAGCCAAGCCCTAGCGGGGGCGGGAGATACGCAGTATTTT. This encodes CASSQALAGAGDTQYF.

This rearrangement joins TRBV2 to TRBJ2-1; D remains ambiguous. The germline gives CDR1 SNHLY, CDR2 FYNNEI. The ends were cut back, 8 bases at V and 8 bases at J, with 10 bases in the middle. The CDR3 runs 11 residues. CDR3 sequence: CASGKVDEQFF. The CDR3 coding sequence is TGTGCCAGCGGGAAAGTCGATGAGCAGTTCTTC.

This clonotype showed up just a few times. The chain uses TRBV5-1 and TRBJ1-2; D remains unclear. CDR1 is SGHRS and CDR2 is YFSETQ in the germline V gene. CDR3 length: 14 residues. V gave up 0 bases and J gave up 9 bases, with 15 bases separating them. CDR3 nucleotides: TGCGCCAGCAGCTTGGGTTCGATGGGGAAGCGCTACACCTTC. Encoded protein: CASSLGSMGKRYTF.

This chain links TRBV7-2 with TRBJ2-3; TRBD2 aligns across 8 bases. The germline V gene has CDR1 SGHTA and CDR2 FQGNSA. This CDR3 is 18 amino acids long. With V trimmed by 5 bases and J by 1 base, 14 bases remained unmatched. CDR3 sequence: CASSATPSGGAGTDTQYF. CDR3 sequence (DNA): TGTGCCAGCAGCGCAACCCCATCCGGGGGGGCTGGCACAGATACGCAGTATTTT.

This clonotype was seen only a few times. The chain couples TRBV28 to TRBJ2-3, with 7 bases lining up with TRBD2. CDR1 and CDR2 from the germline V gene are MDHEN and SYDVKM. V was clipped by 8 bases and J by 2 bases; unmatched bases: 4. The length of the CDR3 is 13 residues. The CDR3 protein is CASRDYLTDTQYF. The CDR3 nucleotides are TGTGCCAGCCGGGACTACCTCACAGATACGCAGTATTTT.

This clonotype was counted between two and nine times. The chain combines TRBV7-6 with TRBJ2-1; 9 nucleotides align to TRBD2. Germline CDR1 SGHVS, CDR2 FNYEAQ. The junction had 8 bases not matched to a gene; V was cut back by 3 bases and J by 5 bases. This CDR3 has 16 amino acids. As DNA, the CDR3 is TGTGCCAGCAGCTTGTTCGTGACTAGCGGAAACAATGAGCAGTTCTTC. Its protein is CASSLFVTSGNNEQFF.

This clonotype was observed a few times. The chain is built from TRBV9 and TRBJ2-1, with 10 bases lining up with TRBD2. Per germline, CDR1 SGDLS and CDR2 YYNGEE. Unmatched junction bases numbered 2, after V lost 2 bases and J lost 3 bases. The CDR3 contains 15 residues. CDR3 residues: CASSVSSGGYNEQFF. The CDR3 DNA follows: TGTGCCAGCAGCGTCTCTAGCGGGGGCTACAATGAGCAGTTCTTC.

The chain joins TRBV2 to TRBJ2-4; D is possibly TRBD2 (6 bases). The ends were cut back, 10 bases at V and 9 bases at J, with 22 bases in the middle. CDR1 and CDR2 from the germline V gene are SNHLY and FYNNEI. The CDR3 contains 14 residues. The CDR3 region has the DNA TGTGCCACCGAGATGGGGGGAACCCTTAGCATTCAGTACTTC. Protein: CATEMGGTLSIQYF.

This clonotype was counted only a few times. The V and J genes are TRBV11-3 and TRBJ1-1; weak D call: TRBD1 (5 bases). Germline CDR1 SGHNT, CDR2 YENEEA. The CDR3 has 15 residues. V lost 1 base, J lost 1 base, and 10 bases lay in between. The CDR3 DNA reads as TGTGCCAGCAGCTTAGGAGGCGGGGGGAACACTGAAGCTTTCTTT. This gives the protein CASSLGGGGNTEAFF.

The CDR3 DNA is TGTGCCAGCAGCCAAGATAACGCCCCTAACTATGGCTACACCTTC. Amino acid sequence: CASSQDNAPNYGYTF. The chain couples TRBV4-2 to TRBJ1-2, with D hard to call. Trimming cost V 0 bases and J 0 bases, with 8 bases left between them. The CDR3 extends over 15 amino acids. Germline lookup yields CDR1 LGHNA and CDR2 YNFKEQ.

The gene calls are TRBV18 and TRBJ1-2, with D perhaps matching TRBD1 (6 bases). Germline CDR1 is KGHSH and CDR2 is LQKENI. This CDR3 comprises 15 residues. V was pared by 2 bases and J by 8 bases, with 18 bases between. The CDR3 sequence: CASSPGGQGTQGYTF. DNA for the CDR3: TGTGCCAGCTCACCAGGGGGCCAGGGAACTCAAGGCTACACCTTC.

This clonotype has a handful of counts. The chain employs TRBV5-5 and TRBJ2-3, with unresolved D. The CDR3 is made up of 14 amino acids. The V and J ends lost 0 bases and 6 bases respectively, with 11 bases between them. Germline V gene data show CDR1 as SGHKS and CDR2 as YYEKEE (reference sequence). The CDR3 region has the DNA TGTGCCAGCAGCTTGGACCCGGGCCTCGATACGCAGTATTTT. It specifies CASSLDPGLDTQYF.

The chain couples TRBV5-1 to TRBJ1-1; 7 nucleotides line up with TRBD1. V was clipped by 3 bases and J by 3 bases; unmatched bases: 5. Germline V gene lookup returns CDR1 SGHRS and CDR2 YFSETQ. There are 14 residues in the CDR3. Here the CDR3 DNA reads TGCGCCAGCAGCTCAGGACAGGTCTACACTGAAGCTTTCTTT. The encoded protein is CASSSGQVYTEAFF.

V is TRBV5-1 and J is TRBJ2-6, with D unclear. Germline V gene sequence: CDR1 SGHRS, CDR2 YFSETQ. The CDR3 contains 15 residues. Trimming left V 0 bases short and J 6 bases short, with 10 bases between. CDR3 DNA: TGCGCCAGCAGCTTGGGAACCACCGAGGCCAACGTCCTGACTTTC. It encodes CASSLGTTEANVLTF.

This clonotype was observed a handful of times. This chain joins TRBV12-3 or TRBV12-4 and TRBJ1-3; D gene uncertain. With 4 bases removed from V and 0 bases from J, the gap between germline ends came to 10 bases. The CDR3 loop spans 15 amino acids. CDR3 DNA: TGTGCCAGCAGTTCGCCGAGAACCTCTGGAAACACCATATATTTT. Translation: CASSSPRTSGNTIYF.

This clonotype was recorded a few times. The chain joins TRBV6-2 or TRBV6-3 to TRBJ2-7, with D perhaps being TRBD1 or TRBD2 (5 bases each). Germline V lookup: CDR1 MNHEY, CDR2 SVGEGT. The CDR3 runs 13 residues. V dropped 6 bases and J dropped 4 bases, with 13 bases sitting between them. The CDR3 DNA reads TGTGCCAGCAGCCGCCCGGGACCTTACGAGCAGTACGTC. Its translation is CASSRPGPYEQYV.